This passage covers 23 T cell receptor beta chains from one sample sequenced in a study of cytotoxic CD8 clonotypes in ibrutinib-treated CLL. Profiling relied on immunoSEQ multiplex PCR, and the TCRdb table lists in-frame clones only, not all of them. The sample carries about 270,000 clones, around 76% recorded once. The sample in question was PBMCs, obtained at disease progression, from a patient treated with ibrutinib. The receptors originated from a human donor with chronic lymphocytic leukemia.

The chain has TRBV27 and TRBJ2-3; 9 nucleotides line up with TRBD1. There are 15 residues in the CDR3. Per germline, CDR1 MNHEY and CDR2 SMNVEV (reference sequence). V gave up 5 bases and J gave up 3 bases; unmatched junction bases: 6. The CDR3 DNA reads as TGTGCCAGCAGTCCTACAGGGGGCAGGACAGATACGCAGTATTTT. Its protein product is CASSPTGGRTDTQYF.

V gene TRBV18 combines with J gene TRBJ2-3; no firm D call. The V gene's germline CDR1 is KGHSH and CDR2 LQKENI. The CDR3 consists of 15 residues. V was trimmed by 3 bases and J by 0 bases, leaving 10 bases between them. Written as DNA, the CDR3 is TGTGCCAGCTCACCCCGACCGCGGAGCACAGATACGCAGTATTTT. Protein sequence: CASSPRPRSTDTQYF. The full variable domain, rest sourced from reference TRBV18 and TRBJ2-3, is NAGVMQNPRHLVRRRGQEARLRCSPMKGHSHVYWYRQLPEEGLKFMVYLQKENIIDESGMPKERFSAEFPKEGPSILRIQQVVRGDSAAYFCASSPRPRSTDTQYFGPGTRLTVL.

The chain joins TRBV4-1 to TRBJ2-2, with TRBD2 identical over 14 bases. Germline V lookup: CDR1 MGHRA, CDR2 YSYEKL. Trimming at V came to 1 base and at J to 6 bases, leaving 7 bases not matched to a gene. The CDR3 contains 18 residues. CDR3 loop: CASSQARTSGGPSGELFF. Here the CDR3 DNA reads TGCGCCAGCAGCCAAGCCCGGACTAGCGGGGGGCCGTCCGGGGAGCTGTTTTTT.

The chain combines TRBV11-1 with TRBJ1-6; no reliable D call. Deletions cut 5 bases from V and 8 bases from J, with 10 bases between. This CDR3 is built from 13 residues. CDR1 is SGHAT, CDR2 FQDESV, per germline (reference sequence). The CDR3 region is CASSPSRDSPLHF. The CDR3 DNA sequence: TGTGCCAGCAGCCCCTCAAGAGATTCACCCCTCCACTTT.

This clone was picked up one time. This chain links TRBV4-2 with TRBJ2-1; TRBD1 agrees at 8 bases. Germline CDR1 reads LGHNA; CDR2 reads YNFKEQ. V trimming: 7 bases; J trimming: 9 bases; junction bases outside the gene matches: 11. The CDR3 loop spans 14 amino acids. The DNA for the CDR3 is TGTGCCAGCACCTACGGACAGGGTTCGGGTGAGCAGTTCTTC. Its protein is CASTYGQGSGEQFF.

V usage is TRBV5-1 and J usage is TRBJ2-7; weak D call: TRBD2 (6 bases). The V gene lost 4 bases and the J gene lost 2 bases, with 13 bases spanning the gap. Germline V gene lookup returns CDR1 SGHRS and CDR2 YFSETQ. CDR3 length equals 14 residues. CDR3 DNA sequence: TGCGCCAGCAGCGGAGGGGACCGAACCTACGAGCAGTACTTC. Translation: CASSGGDRTYEQYF.

The rearrangement uses TRBV7-7 and TRBJ2-2; 7 nucleotides agree with TRBD2. There are 15 residues in the CDR3. From germline, CDR1 is SSHAT and CDR2 FNYEAQ (reference sequence). The J segment lost 7 bases and the V segment lost 5 bases, leaving 10 bases of the junction unmatched. CDR3 DNA: TGTGCCAGCAGCCTACCGAGCGGGATGGGCGGGGAGCTGTTTTTT. Protein product: CASSLPSGMGGELFF.

V usage is TRBV18 and J usage is TRBJ1-1, with D hard to call. Between the trimmed V and J ends, which lost 5 bases and 8 bases, there was a span of 12 bases. The CDR3 extends over 12 amino acids. CDR1 is KGHSH and CDR2 is LQKENI in the germline V gene. Written as DNA, the CDR3 is TGTGCCAGCTCATTGAGGGTTGTGGAAGCTTTCTTT. Amino acids: CASSLRVVEAFF. Full variable domain (missing parts from reference TRBV18 and TRBJ1-1): NAGVMQNPRHLVRRRGQEARLRCSPMKGHSHVYWYRQLPEEGLKFMVYLQKENIIDESGMPKERFSAEFPKEGPSILRIQQVVRGDSAAYFCASSLRVVEAFFGQGTRLTVV.

The rearrangement joins TRBV15 to TRBJ2-5; TRBD1 agrees at 8 bases. V lost 3 bases, J lost 5 bases, and 5 bases stayed unmatched. Germline V gene lookup returns CDR1 LNHNV and CDR2 YYDKDF (reference sequence). The CDR3 loop spans 14 amino acids. This chain's CDR3 is CATSRDRVLETQYF. The CDR3 DNA reads TGTGCCACCAGCAGGGACAGGGTTTTGGAGACCCAGTACTTC.

This chain joins TRBV25-1 and TRBJ2-5, with D uncertain. This CDR3 has 13 residues. CDR1 and CDR2 (germline): MGHDK, SYGVNS. The germline V and J ends were trimmed by 8 bases and 1 base, with 11 bases remaining between them. For the CDR3, the DNA is TGTGCCAGCGGGCTCAAGGGCCAAGAGACCCAGTACTTC. Protein sequence: CASGLKGQETQYF.

The chain has TRBV9 and TRBJ2-5; 7 bases are shared with TRBD2. The germline V gene encodes CDR1 SGDLS and CDR2 YYNGEE. V was clipped by 0 bases and J by 0 bases; unmatched bases: 8. This CDR3 is 17 amino acids long. The CDR3 DNA is TGTGCCAGCAGCGTAGAAGGAGCGGGGCCGTACCAAGAGACCCAGTACTTC. Protein product: CASSVEGAGPYQETQYF.

The chain links TRBV10-3 to TRBJ2-7; 7 bases map to TRBD1. The CDR3 runs to 13 residues. The V segment lost 7 bases and the J segment 3 bases; nucleotides outside the gene matches: 6. Per the germline V gene, CDR1 is ENHRY and CDR2 is SYGVKD. The CDR3 sequence is CAINERGLYEQYF. The DNA of the CDR3 is TGTGCCATCAATGAAAGGGGGCTCTACGAGCAGTACTTC.

This clone has more than one count but fewer than ten. The CDR3 nucleotides are TGTGCCAGCAGCCCACGACAGACTGAAGCTTTCTTT. It translates to CASSPRQTEAFF. V is TRBV11-2 and J is TRBJ1-1; D possibly corresponds to TRBD1 (5 bases). CDR1 SGHAT and CDR2 FQNNGV come from the germline V gene. The germline V and J ends were trimmed by 5 bases and 5 bases, with 9 bases remaining between them. The CDR3 runs 12 residues.

V gene TRBV19 combines with J gene TRBJ2-7; D perhaps matches TRBD1 (6 bases). CDR3 size: 14 residues. CDR1 LNHDA and CDR2 SQIVND come from the germline V gene (reference sequence). Trimming cost V 2 bases and J 3 bases, with 11 bases left between them. CDR3 DNA sequence: TGTGCCAGTAGTATAAAGAGGGGGAGCTACGAGCAGTACTTC. This sequence encodes CASSIKRGSYEQYF.

V gene TRBV4-1 combines with J gene TRBJ2-2; TRBD2 matches 9 bases. With V trimmed by 3 bases and J by 10 bases, 9 bases remained unmatched. The CDR3 consists of 15 residues. Germline V gene sequence: CDR1 MGHRA, CDR2 YSYEKL. In DNA form, the CDR3 reads TGCGCCAGCAGCCAGTTGGGCGGGACTAGCAAGGAGCTGTTTTTT. Encoded protein: CASSQLGGTSKELFF.

Concerning this clone: Other DNA sequences within the sample encode an identical CDR3. The chain has TRBV6-1 and TRBJ2-1; 9 bases are a match to TRBD1. Trimming took 6 bases from V and 5 from J; bases not matched to a gene: 2. CDR3 length: 13 amino acids. Germline-derived CDR1 and CDR2 are MNHNS and SASEGT. The CDR3 here is CASRRQGDNEQFF. The CDR3 DNA is TGTGCCAGCAGACGACAGGGGGACAATGAGCAGTTCTTC.

This clone was seen only once. The chain couples TRBV19 to TRBJ2-7; 8 bases align to TRBD2. The CDR3 consists of 14 residues. V trimming: 5 bases; J trimming: 2 bases; junction bases outside the gene matches: 5. CDR1 is LNHDA, CDR2 SQIVND, per germline (reference sequence). The CDR3 DNA is TGTGCCAGTAGTGGTCGGCGGGGGGCCTACGAGCAGTACTTC. Translating it yields CASSGRRGAYEQYF.

The chain has TRBV28 and TRBJ2-7; D may be TRBD1 (5 bases). The CDR3 sequence is 14 residues long. V was clipped by 6 bases and J by 5 bases, with 17 bases between them. CDR1 MDHEN and CDR2 SYDVKM come from the germline V gene. Here the CDR3 reads CASSLTQGFHEQYF. The DNA for the CDR3 is TGTGCCAGCAGCTTAACTCAGGGATTCCACGAGCAGTACTTC.

The chain is built from TRBV2 and TRBJ2-7; the D is unclear. Germline V lookup: CDR1 SNHLY, CDR2 FYNNEI. The CDR3 contains 13 residues. Trimming took off 2 bases at V and 5 bases at J, with 10 bases between the two ends. The CDR3 sequence: CASSERWSHEQYF. DNA for the CDR3: TGTGCCAGCAGTGAACGTTGGAGCCACGAGCAGTACTTC.

V is TRBV19 and J is TRBJ2-3; a possible D gene is TRBD2 (6 bases). Trimming removed 0 bases at V and 1 base at J, with 11 bases between. Per germline, CDR1 LNHDA and CDR2 SQIVND (reference sequence). The CDR3 has 16 amino acids. CDR3 sequence: CASSIDSGGGTDTQYF. CDR3 coding DNA: TGTGCCAGTAGTATAGATTCTGGCGGGGGCACAGATACGCAGTATTTT.

The chain combines TRBV4-1 with TRBJ2-7; D possibly corresponds to TRBD2 (7 bases). The CDR3 contains 14 residues. V lost 4 bases and J 3 bases, leaving 13 bases between the germline ends. CDR1 and CDR2 from the germline V gene are MGHRA and YSYEKL. Written as DNA, the CDR3 is TGCGCCAGCAGCCTTAGGAGGGGGGGCTACGAGCAGTACTTC. It translates to CASSLRRGGYEQYF.

The chain recombines TRBV5-1 with TRBJ1-2, with D perhaps TRBD1 (6 bases). This CDR3 spans 14 amino acids. V shed 5 bases and J shed 2 bases, with 13 bases lying between them. CDR1 and CDR2 from the germline V gene are SGHRS and YFSETQ. CDR3 sequence: CASSQDSLNYGYTF. The CDR3 nucleotides are TGCGCCAGCAGTCAGGACAGTCTAAACTATGGCTACACCTTC. The full variable domain, its missing parts supplied by reference TRBV5-1 and TRBJ1-2, is KAGVTQTPRYLIKTRGQQVTLSCSPISGHRSVSWYQQTPGQGLQFLFEYFSETQRNKGNFPGRFSGRQFSNSRSEMNVSTLELGDSALYLCASSQDSLNYGYTFGSGTRLTVV.

The V call is TRBV4-3, the J call TRBJ2-4; either TRBD1 or TRBD2 may supply D (6 bases each). This CDR3 is 15 amino acids long. Trimming pared 1 base from V and 9 bases from J, leaving 16 bases between. Germline-derived CDR1 and CDR2 are LGHNA and YSLEER. CDR3: CASSQAPGGLSIQYF. CDR3 DNA: TGCGCCAGCAGCCAAGCCCCTGGGGGGCTTAGCATTCAGTACTTC.